This T cell receptor beta chain came from a study of blood T cell repertoires in COVID-19. Across the study: Sites in the United States, Italy and Spain provided acute and convalescent COVID-19 samples. Sample material is recorded as cDNA or gDNA derived from T cells, B-cell-depleted T cells, or PBMCs.

Trimming stripped 6 bases from V and 7 bases from J, with 20 bases between. The CDR3 runs to 15 residues. Germline assignment: CDR1 MRHNA and CDR2 SNTAGT. As handled by the study authors: Researchers report that nucleated cell counts were estimated from reference gene primer amplification. The repertoire was sequenced with immunoSEQ multiplex PCR; TCRdb's copy has only in-frame clones and lacks some. V, J and clone size are those of that table, while D and trimming were read from the DNA. In the table there are 120,000 to 150,000 clones, 75% to 90% of which are singletons. This clone showed up many times.

The source material was peripheral blood. The sequence was obtained from a man aged 80 or over with acute or convalescent COVID-19. The V call is TRBV6-4, the J call TRBJ2-3; the D gene is possibly TRBD2 (6 bases). CDR3 in amino acids: CASSNRGGSYHTQYF. The CDR3 bases are TGTGCCAGCAGCAATCGCGGAGGGTCTTACCATACGCAGTATTTT.